Listed here are 8 T cell receptor beta chains from one sample, sequenced in a study of breast tumors, draining lymph nodes, adjacent tissues. Axillary draining lymph nodes of breast cancer patients supplied the node samples. One entry per CDR3 protein results from TCRdb running MiXCR on the multiplex PCR reads. Altogether 150,000 or so distinct CDR3 sequences are present, around 35% being singletons, with the ten largest covering approximately 3.9%. The sample was axillary lymph node tissue. These receptors were taken from a female donor with breast cancer. Some clones in this sample may be carry-over from other donors' samples.

This chain uses TRBV6-2 or TRBV6-3 with TRBJ2-5; 9 bases fit TRBD2. Germline CDR1 is MNHEY and CDR2 is SVGEGT. This CDR3 comprises 15 residues. V trimming: 5 bases; J trimming: 2 bases; junction bases outside the gene matches: 6. CDR3 residues: CASSLPTSGQETQYF. The DNA for the CDR3 is TGTGCCAGCAGTCTCCCGACTAGCGGACAAGAGACCCAGTACTTC.

For this clonotype: A much larger clone is a single base away; this may be a read error. The chain recombines TRBV20-1 with TRBJ2-1, with D possibly matching TRBD2 (6 bases). The CDR3 loop spans 13 amino acids. Trimming cost V 2 bases and J 12 bases, with 17 bases left between them. CDR1 is DFQATT, CDR2 SNEGSKA, per germline (reference sequence). CDR3 sequence reads: CSARKSVGGAQFF. CDR3 DNA: TGCAGTGCTAGAAAGAGTGTCGGGGGTGCGCAGTTCTTC.

This clonotype was recorded many times. The V gene is TRBV18, the J gene TRBJ2-1, with D unclear. Germline V gives CDR1 KGHSH, CDR2 LQKENI. The CDR3 loop spans 13 amino acids. The V end lost 3 bases, the J end lost 7 bases, and 10 bases lay between the germline ends. CDR3 in amino acids: CASSPESSNEQFF. Here the CDR3 DNA reads TGTGCCAGCTCACCGGAGTCGTCAAATGAGCAGTTCTTC.

This clonotype was recorded only once. V usage is TRBV24-1 and J usage is TRBJ2-1; D may be TRBD1 (10 bases). The germline V and J ends were trimmed by 4 bases and 1 base, with 31 bases remaining between them. Germline loops: CDR1 KGHDR, CDR2 SFDVKD. CDR3 length equals 22 residues. CDR3 sequence reads: CATSELTGGAPTSGRSYNEQFF. The CDR3 DNA reads TGTGCCACCAGTGAACTGACAGGGGGCGCACCTACCAGCGGGAGGTCCTACAATGAGCAGTTCTTC.

On this clonotype: Since the CDR3 does not end with the conserved phenylalanine or tryptophan, this likely comes from a read error. The rearrangement uses TRBV30 and TRBJ1-2, with 7 nucleotides matching TRBD1. CDR1 GTSNPN and CDR2 SVGIG come from the germline V gene (reference sequence). V lost 1 base to trimming and J lost 5 bases; unmatched junction nucleotides: 4. This CDR3 spans 13 amino acids. This CDR3 reads CAWSEDRMYGYTS. CDR3 nucleotides: TGTGCCTGGAGTGAGGACAGGATGTATGGCTACACCTCC.

The chain has TRBV3-1 and TRBJ2-1; 12 bases map to TRBD2. Trimming at V came to 2 bases and at J to 7 bases, leaving 3 bases not matched to a gene. Per the germline V gene, CDR1 is LGHDT and CDR2 is YNNKEL (reference sequence). The length of the CDR3 is 15 residues. The CDR3 region is CASSQLAGGYNEQFF. In DNA form, the CDR3 reads TGTGCCAGCAGCCAACTAGCGGGGGGGTATAATGAGCAGTTCTTC.

This clonotype came up many times. One end of the junction varies from germline; a read error may be responsible. This chain uses TRBV15 with TRBJ2-5; 8 positions agree with TRBD1. The CDR3 is 14 amino acids. Germline CDR1 is LNHNV and CDR2 is YYDKDF (reference sequence). CDR3 loop: CATCRNRGTETQYF. As DNA, the CDR3 is TGTGCCACCTGCAGAAACAGGGGGACGGAGACCCAGTACTTC.

This clonotype was detected many times. The chain is built from TRBV19 and TRBJ1-3, with TRBD1 as a possible D gene (6 bases). Trimming removed 11 bases at V and 3 bases at J, with 14 bases between. Germline CDR1 and CDR2: LNHDA and SQIVND (reference sequence). This CDR3 has 13 residues. Here the CDR3 DNA reads TGTGCCTCTCGCGGGGGGCATGGAAACACCATATATTTT. Translation gives CASRGGHGNTIYF.